The 10 T cell receptor beta chains reported below all come from one sample, sequenced in a study of cytomegalovirus exposure and HLA in healthy donors. Use of 60 Vbeta and 13 Jbeta primers characterized the PCR. Sequenced by immunoSEQ multiplex PCR; TCRdb stores in-frame clones only, minus some. Of 130,000 or so clones in the sample, roughly 80% were seen once. Sequencing was carried out using PBMCs. Receptors were obtained from a middle-aged woman in good health and CMV-seropositive.

The chain uses TRBV28 and TRBJ1-5, with 8 bases aligning to TRBD1. V shed 4 bases and J 0 bases; nucleotides not matched to a gene: 8. The CDR3 is 17 amino acids. Germline V gene sequence: CDR1 MDHEN, CDR2 SYDVKM. The CDR3 DNA reads TGTGCCAGCAGTTCACAAGGACAGGGCCATAGCAATCAGCCCCAGCATTTT. This gives the protein CASSSQGQGHSNQPQHF.

The CDR3 bases are TGTGCCAGCGGACCAGGGGGGCCAAACACTGAAGCTTTCTTT. This translates into CASGPGGPNTEAFF. This sequence joins TRBV28 and TRBJ1-1; 7 bases align to TRBD1. The ends lost 8 bases at V and 2 bases at J; junction bases unmatched: 8. The V gene's germline CDR1 is MDHEN and CDR2 SYDVKM. The CDR3 covers 14 residues.

The chain uses TRBV7-8 and TRBJ2-3; TRBD1 aligns across 9 bases. Germline values: CDR1 SGHVS, CDR2 FQNEAQ. Germline trimming cut 4 bases from V and 1 base from J; bases unmatched to any gene: 0. The CDR3 is 14 amino acids. CDR3 loop: CASSWTGGTDTQYF. CDR3 DNA sequence: TGTGCCAGCAGCTGGACAGGGGGCACAGATACGCAGTATTTT.

This clone was seen a handful of times. For the CDR3, the DNA is TGTGCCAGCAGCTCGGACTGGCTAGGCGAGAAGACCCAGTACTTC. Translating gives CASSSDWLGEKTQYF. The chain has TRBV7-9 and TRBJ2-5; possible D gene TRBD2, 5 bases. Germline-derived CDR1 and CDR2 are SEHNR and FQNEAQ (reference sequence). The CDR3 totals 15 residues. V was cut by 4 bases and J by 6 bases, with 18 bases left in between.

Written as DNA, the CDR3 is TGTGCCAGCAGCTGGACAGGGGAGACCCAGTACTTC. This gives the protein CASSWTGETQYF. The chain couples TRBV7-9 to TRBJ2-5; 8 bases are shared with TRBD1. Germline CDR1 and CDR2: SEHNR and FQNEAQ (reference sequence). CDR3 size: 12 residues. The trim removed 4 bases at V and 5 bases at J, leaving 0 bases unmatched.

V is TRBV7-9 and J is TRBJ2-1; TRBD2 matches at 9 bases. The ends lost 5 bases at V and 7 bases at J; junction bases unmatched: 6. This CDR3 is 14 amino acids long. Germline V gives CDR1 SEHNR, CDR2 FQNEAQ (reference sequence). The CDR3 region has the DNA TGTGCCAGCAGCGTGGGACTAGCCCTGAATGAGCAGTTCTTC. Translated: CASSVGLALNEQFF.

The chain combines TRBV4-3 with TRBJ1-1; perhaps TRBD1 as D (5 bases). The V gene's germline CDR1 is LGHNA and CDR2 YSLEER. This CDR3 spans 14 amino acids. Trimming stripped 3 bases from V and 7 bases from J, with 15 bases between. CDR3 in DNA: TGCGCCAGCAGCCAGGGGACGGGCGGGGATGAAGCTTTCTTT. Encoded protein: CASSQGTGGDEAFF.

The CDR3 DNA reads as TGTGCCAGCAGCGTCGGACTAGCACAAGAGACCCAGTACTTC. Amino acids: CASSVGLAQETQYF. The chain uses TRBV9 and TRBJ2-5; 8 bases are a match to TRBD2. After removal of 2 bases from V and 2 bases from J, the junction contained 2 bases not matched to a gene. The CDR3 extends over 14 amino acids. Germline CDR1 reads SGDLS; CDR2 reads YYNGEE.

This clone was seen a single time. The chain is built from TRBV28 and TRBJ1-4; D uncertain. V was trimmed by 2 bases and J by 8 bases, leaving 12 bases between them. The CDR3 is 14 amino acids. Germline V lookup: CDR1 MDHEN, CDR2 SYDVKM. The CDR3 is CASSLTNPREKLFF. In nucleotides, the CDR3 is TGTGCCAGCAGTTTAACCAATCCGAGGGAAAAACTGTTTTTT.

In regard to this clone: The sample has other DNA sequences that encode this CDR3 too. The chain has TRBV19 and TRBJ2-4; D is uncertain. Germline assignment: CDR1 LNHDA and CDR2 SQIVND (reference sequence). The CDR3 runs to 13 residues. Trimming removed 0 bases from V and 9 bases from J, with 9 bases in between. The CDR3 protein is CASSIDPTGIQYF. The CDR3 bases are TGTGCCAGTAGTATAGATCCGACGGGCATTCAGTACTTC.